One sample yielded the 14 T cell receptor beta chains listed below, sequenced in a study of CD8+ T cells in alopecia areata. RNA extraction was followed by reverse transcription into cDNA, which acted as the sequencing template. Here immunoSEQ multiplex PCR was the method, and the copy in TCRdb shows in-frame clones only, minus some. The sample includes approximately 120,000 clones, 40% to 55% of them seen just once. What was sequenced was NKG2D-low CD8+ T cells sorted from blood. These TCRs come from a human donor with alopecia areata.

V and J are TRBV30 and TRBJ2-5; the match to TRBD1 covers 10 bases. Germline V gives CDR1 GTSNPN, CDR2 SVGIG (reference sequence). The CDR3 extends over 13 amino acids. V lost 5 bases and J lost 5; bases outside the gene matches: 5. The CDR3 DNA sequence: TGTGCCTGGGGACAGGGGGGCAGTGAGACCCAGTACTTC. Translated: CAWGQGGSETQYF. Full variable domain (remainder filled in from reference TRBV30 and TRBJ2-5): SQTIHQWPATLVQPVGSPLSLECTVEGTSNPNLYWYRQAAGRGLQLLFYSVGIGQISSEVPQNLSASRPQDRQFILSSKKLLLSDSGFYLCAWGQGGSETQYFGPGTRLLVL.

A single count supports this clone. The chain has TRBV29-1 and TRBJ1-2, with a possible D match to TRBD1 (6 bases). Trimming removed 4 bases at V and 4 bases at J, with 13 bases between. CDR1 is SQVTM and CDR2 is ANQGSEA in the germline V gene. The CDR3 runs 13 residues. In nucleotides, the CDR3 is TGCAGCGTTGCGGGGGGCGGGAGCTATGGCTACACCTTC. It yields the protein CSVAGGGSYGYTF.

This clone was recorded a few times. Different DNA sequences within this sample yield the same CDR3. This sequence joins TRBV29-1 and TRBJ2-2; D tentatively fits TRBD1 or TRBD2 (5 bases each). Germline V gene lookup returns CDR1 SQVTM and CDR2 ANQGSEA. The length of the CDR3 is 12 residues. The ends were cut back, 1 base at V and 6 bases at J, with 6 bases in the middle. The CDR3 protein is CSVEGGSGELFF. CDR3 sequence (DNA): TGCAGCGTTGAAGGGGGGTCCGGGGAGCTGTTTTTT.

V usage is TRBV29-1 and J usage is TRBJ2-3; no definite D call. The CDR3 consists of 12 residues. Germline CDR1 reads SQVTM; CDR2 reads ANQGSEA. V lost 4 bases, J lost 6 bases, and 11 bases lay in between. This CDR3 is CSVVSESDTQYF. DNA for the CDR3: TGCAGCGTTGTGTCTGAATCGGATACGCAGTATTTT.

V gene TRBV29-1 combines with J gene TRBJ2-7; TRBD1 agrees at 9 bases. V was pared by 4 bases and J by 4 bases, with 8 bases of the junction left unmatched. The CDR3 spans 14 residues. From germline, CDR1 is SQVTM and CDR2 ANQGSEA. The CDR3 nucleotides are TGCAGCGTTGTATCAGGACAGGGGTTTTACGAGCAGTACTTC. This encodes CSVVSGQGFYEQYF.

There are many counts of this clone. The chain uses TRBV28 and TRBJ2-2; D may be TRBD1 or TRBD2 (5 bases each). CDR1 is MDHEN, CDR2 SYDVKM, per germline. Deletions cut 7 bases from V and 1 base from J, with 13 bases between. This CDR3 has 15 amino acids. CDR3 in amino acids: CASTQGTENTGELFF. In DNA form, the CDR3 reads TGTGCCAGCACCCAAGGGACGGAGAACACCGGGGAGCTGTTTTTT.

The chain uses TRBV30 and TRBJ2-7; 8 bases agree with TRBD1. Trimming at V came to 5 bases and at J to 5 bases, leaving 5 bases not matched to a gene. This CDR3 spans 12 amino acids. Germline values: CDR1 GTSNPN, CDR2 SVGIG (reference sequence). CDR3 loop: CAWGGQANEQYF. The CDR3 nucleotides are TGTGCCTGGGGGGGACAGGCCAACGAGCAGTACTTC.

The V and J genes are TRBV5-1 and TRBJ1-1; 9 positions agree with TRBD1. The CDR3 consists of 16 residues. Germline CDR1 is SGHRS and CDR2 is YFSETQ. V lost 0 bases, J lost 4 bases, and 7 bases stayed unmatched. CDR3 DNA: TGCGCCAGCAGCTTGGACCCACAGGGGGCGGGCACTGAAGCTTTCTTT. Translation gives CASSLDPQGAGTEAFF.

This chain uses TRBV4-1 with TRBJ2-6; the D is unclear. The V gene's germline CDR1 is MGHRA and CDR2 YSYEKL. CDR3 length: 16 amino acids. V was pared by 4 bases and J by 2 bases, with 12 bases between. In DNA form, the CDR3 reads TGCGCCAGCAGCCCTTTTATTGGAACTGGGGCCAACGTCCTGACTTTC. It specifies CASSPFIGTGANVLTF.

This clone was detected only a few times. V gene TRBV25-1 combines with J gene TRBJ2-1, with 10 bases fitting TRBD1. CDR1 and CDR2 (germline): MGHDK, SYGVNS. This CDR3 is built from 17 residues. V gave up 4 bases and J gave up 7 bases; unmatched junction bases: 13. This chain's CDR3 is CASSVGIGTGENNEQFF. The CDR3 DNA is TGTGCCAGCAGTGTTGGCATCGGGACAGGGGAGAATAATGAGCAGTTCTTC.

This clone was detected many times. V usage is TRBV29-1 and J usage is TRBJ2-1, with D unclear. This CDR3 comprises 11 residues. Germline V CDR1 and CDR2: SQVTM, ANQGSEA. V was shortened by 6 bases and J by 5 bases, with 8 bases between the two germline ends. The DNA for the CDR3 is TGCAGCGTATTCGGAAACAATGAGCAGTTCTTC. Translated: CSVFGNNEQFF.

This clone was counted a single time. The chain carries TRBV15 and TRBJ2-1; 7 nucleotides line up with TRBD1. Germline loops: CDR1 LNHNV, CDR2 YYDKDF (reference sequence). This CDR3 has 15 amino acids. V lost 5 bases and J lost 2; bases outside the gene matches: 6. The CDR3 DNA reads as TGTGCCACCAGCGGGGGACAGTCTACCTACAATGAGCAGTTCTTC. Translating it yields CATSGGQSTYNEQFF.

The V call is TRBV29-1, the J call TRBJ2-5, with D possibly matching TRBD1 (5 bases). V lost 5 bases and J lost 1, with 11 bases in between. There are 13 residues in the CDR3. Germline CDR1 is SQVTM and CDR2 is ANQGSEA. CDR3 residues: CSVPSDIQETQYF. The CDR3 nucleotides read TGCAGCGTTCCCTCGGACATCCAAGAGACCCAGTACTTC.

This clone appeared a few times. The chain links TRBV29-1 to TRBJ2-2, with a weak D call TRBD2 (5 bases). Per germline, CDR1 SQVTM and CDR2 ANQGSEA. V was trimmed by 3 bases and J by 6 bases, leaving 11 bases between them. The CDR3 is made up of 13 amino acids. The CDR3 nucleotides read TGCAGCGTTGAGTGGATGGGAGCCGGGGAGCTGTTTTTT. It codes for CSVEWMGAGELFF.